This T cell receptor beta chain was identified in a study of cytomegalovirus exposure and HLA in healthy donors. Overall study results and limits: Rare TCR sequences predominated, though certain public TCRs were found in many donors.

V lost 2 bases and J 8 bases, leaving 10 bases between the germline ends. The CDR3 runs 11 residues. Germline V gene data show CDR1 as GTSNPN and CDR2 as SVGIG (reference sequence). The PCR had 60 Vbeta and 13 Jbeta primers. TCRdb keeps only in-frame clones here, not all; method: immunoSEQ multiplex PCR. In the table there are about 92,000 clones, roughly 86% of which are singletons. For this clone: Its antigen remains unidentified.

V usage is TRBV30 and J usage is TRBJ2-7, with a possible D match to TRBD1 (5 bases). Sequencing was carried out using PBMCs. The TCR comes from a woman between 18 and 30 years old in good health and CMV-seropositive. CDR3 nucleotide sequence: TGTGCCTGGAGTCTACAGGCGCAGCAGTACTTC. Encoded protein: CAWSLQAQQYF.